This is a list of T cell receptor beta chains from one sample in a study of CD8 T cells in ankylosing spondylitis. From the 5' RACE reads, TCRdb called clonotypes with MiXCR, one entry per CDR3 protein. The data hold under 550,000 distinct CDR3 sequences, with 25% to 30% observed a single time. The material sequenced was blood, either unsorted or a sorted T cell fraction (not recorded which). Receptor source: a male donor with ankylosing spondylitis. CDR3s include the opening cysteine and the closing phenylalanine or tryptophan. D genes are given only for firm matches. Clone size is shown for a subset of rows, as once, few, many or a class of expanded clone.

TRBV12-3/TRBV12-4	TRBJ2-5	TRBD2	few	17	TGTGCCAGCAGTTCAGGACTAGCGGGACTATTCCAAGAGACCCAGTACTTC	CASSSGLAGLFQETQYF
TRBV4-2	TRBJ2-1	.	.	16	TGTGCCAGCAGCCAAGAGCCGGGACTCCTATACAATGAGCAGTTCTTC	CASSQEPGLLYNEQFF
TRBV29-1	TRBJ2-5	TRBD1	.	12	TGCAGCGTGCGGACAGGGGGTGAGACCCAGTACTTC	CSVRTGGETQYF
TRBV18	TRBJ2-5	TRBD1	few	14	TGTGCCAGCTCACCTGGTTGGGGACAGGAGACCCAGTACTTC	CASSPGWGQETQYF
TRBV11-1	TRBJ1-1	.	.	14	TGTGCCAGCAGCCTACTCGGGCGGAACACTGAAGCTTTCTTT	CASSLLGRNTEAFF
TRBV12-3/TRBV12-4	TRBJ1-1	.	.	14	TGTGCCAGCACCTCAGGGGTTGGAAACACTGAAGCTTTCTTT	CASTSGVGNTEAFF
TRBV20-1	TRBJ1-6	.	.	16	TGCAGTGCTCAAGGGACCGCCAACTCCTATAATTCACCCCTCCACTTT	CSAQGTANSYNSPLHF
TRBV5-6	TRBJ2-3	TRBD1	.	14	TGTGCCAGCAGCAAGACAGGGGGGAGCGATACGCAGTATTTT	CASSKTGGSDTQYF
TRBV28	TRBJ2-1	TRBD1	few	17	TGTGCCAGCAACTCACTTTCAACAGGGGTTACCTACAATGAGCAGTTCTTC	CASNSLSTGVTYNEQFF
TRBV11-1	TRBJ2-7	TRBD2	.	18	TGTGCCAGCAGGCCCGATTGGTCGAGCGGGAACATTAAGTACGAGCAGTACTTC	CASRPDWSSGNIKYEQYF
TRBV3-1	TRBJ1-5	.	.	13	TGTGCCAGCAGCCAAGGTGCCAGCCAGCCCCAGCATTTT	CASSQGASQPQHF
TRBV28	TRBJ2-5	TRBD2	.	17	TGTGCCAGCAGTTTCCCCGTAGCGGGAGAAAATCAAGAGACCCAGTACTTC	CASSFPVAGENQETQYF
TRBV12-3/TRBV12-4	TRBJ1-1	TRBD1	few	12	TGTGCCAGCAGTCCTCGGACAGGGTTGGCTTTCTTT	CASSPRTGLAFF
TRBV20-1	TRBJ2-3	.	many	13	TGCAGTGCTTGGGGACTCGACACAGATACGCAGTATTTT	CSAWGLDTDTQYF
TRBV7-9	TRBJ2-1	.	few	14	TGTGCCAGCAGCGACAGGGCGGCGGGAGTTGCGCAGTTCTTC	CASSDRAAGVAQFF
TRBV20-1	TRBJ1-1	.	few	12	TGCAGTGCTAGGGTCAAGGGAACTGAAGCTTTCTTT	CSARVKGTEAFF
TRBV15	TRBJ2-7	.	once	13	TGTGCCACCAGCAGTGCGGGGACGGGAGAGCAGTACTTC	CATSSAGTGEQYF
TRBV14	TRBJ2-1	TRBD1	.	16	TGTGCCAGCAGCCAGGGTGGGACAGGGTTGTATAGGGAGCAGTTCTTC	CASSQGGTGLYREQFF
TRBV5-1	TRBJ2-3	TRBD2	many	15	TGCGCCAGCAGCTCACTAGCGGGAGTGGCAGATACGCAGTATTTT	CASSSLAGVADTQYF
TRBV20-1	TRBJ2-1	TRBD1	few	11	TGCAGTGCTAGGGCCCGGGACAGCCTGTTCTTC	CSARARDSLFF
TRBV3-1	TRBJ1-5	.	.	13	TGTGCCAGCAGCCATAATGGCAATCAGCCCCAGCATTTT	CASSHNGNQPQHF
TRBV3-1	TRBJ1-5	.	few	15	TGTGCCAGCAGCCAAGATGGGACTGGACCGAGGCCCCAGCATTTT	CASSQDGTGPRPQHF
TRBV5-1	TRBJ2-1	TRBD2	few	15	TGCGCCAGCAGCTTGAGTAGCGGGAGCCGCAATGAGCAGTTCTTC	CASSLSSGSRNEQFF
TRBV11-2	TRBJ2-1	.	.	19	TGTGCCAGCAGCTTAGGCCCCTTAGTACGGGATCGCTCCTACAATGAGCAGTTCTTC	CASSLGPLVRDRSYNEQFF
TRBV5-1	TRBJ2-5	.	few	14	TGCGCCAGCAGCCATGGCGGGACTTCTCAAACCCAGTACTTC	CASSHGGTSQTQYF
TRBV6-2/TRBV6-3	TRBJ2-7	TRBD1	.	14	TGTGCCAGCACCCTAGACAGGGCGCTCGTCGAGCAGTACTTC	CASTLDRALVEQYF
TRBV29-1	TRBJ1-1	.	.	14	TGCAGCGTTGAGCCGGGAACAGGGATCAGGGCAGCTTTCTTT	CSVEPGTGIRAAFF
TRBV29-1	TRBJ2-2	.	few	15	TGCAGCGTTGCGATGTTGGGAGGAAAAACCGGGGAGCTGTTTTTT	CSVAMLGGKTGELFF
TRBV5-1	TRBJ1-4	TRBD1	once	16	TGCGCCAGCAGCTTGGCGGACAGGGGGCGAGGCGAAAAACTGTTTTTT	CASSLADRGRGEKLFF
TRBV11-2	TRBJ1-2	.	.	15	TGTGCCAGCAGCTCGGGCAGCAACGGGGCTCATAGCTACACCTTC	CASSSGSNGAHSYTF
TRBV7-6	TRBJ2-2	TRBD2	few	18	TGTGCCAGCAGCCTTAGACTAGCGGGAGGGCCGGAGACCGGGGAGCTGTTTTTT	CASSLRLAGGPETGELFF
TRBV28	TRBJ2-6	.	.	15	TGTGCCAGCAGTTTACTCCGCTCTGGGGCCAACGTCCTGACTTTC	CASSLLRSGANVLTF
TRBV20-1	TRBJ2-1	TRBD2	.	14	TGCAGTGCCCAAAGCGGGAGCGATTACAATGAGCAGTTCTTC	CSAQSGSDYNEQFF
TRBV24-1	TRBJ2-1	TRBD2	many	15	TGTGCCACCAGTGTTTACGGGACTATCCAGGATGAGCAGTTCTTC	CATSVYGTIQDEQFF
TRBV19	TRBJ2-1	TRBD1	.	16	TGTGCCAGTAGTATAATACCGGGACAGGGGTACAATGAGCAGTTCTTC	CASSIIPGQGYNEQFF
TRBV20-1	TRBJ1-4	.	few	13	TGCAGTGCGCTCAGGGACGGAGATGAAAAACTGTTTTTT	CSALRDGDEKLFF
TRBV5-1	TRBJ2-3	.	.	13	TGCGCCAGCAGCCAATCCAGCACAGATACGCAGTATTTT	CASSQSSTDTQYF
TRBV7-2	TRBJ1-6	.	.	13	TGTGCCAGCAGCTCGGGACAAACTTCACCCCTCCACTTT	CASSSGQTSPLHF
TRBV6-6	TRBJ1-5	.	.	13	TGTGCCAGCGCACAATGGGGCAATCAGCCCCAGCATTTT	CASAQWGNQPQHF
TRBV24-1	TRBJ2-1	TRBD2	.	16	TGTGCCACCAGTGACCGGACTAGCGAAAACTACAATGAGCAGTTCTTC	CATSDRTSENYNEQFF
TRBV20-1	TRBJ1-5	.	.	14	TGCAGTGCTACACGACAGGTTAGCAATCAGCCCCAGCATTTT	CSATRQVSNQPQHF
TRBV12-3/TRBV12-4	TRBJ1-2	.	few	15	TGTGCCAGCAGCCAAGACAGCGTTCATAACTATGGCTACACCTTC	CASSQDSVHNYGYTF
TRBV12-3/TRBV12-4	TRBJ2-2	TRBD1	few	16	TGTGCCAGCAGTTTTCTCCCACAGGGGGCTATCGGGGAGCTGTTTTTT	CASSFLPQGAIGELFF
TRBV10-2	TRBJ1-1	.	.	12	TGCGCCAGCAGTGGGTCAGGGGTTATGGCTTTCTTT	CASSGSGVMAFF
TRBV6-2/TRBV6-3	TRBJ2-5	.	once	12	TGTGCCACCAGCCCCCGGCAAGAGACCCAGTACTTC	CATSPRQETQYF
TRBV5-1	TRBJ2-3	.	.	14	TGCGCCAGCAGGCTGTCCGAGGCTACAGATACGCAGTATTTT	CASRLSEATDTQYF
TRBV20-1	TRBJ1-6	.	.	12	TGCAGTGCTCGACCCCCGGGGGCACCCCTCCACTTT	CSARPPGAPLHF
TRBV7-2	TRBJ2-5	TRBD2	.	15	TGTGCCAGCAGCTTATCGGGGACTACCCAAGAGACCCAGTACTTC	CASSLSGTTQETQYF
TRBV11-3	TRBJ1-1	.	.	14	TGTGCCAGCAGCCTTAACCCCACCGGGACAGAAGCTTTCTTT	CASSLNPTGTEAFF
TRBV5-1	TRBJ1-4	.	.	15	TGCGCCAGCAGCTCCCAGGGGAACACTAATGAAAAACTGTTTTTT	CASSSQGNTNEKLFF
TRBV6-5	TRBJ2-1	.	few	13	TGTGCCAGCAGTTACCTCCCGAGGGATGAGCAGTTCTTC	CASSYLPRDEQFF
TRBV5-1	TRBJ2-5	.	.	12	TGCGCCAGCAGCTGGACGGAAGAGACCCAGTACTTC	CASSWTEETQYF